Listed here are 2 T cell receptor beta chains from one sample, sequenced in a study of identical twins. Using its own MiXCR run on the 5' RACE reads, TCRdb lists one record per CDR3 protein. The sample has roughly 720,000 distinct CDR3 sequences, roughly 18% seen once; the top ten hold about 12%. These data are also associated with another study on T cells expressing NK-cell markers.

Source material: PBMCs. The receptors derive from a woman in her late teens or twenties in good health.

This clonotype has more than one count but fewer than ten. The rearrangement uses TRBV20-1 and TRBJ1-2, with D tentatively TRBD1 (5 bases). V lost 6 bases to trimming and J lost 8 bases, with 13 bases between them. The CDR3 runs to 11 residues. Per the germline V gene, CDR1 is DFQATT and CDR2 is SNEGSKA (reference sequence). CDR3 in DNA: TGCAGTGCCTCGAGTCGGGGCGGCTACACCTTC. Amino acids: CSASSRGGYTF.

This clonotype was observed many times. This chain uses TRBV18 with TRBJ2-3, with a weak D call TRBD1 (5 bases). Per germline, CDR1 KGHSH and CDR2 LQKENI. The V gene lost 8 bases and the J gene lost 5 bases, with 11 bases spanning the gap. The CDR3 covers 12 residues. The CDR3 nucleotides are TGTGCCAGCAGTCCGCAGGGAGATACGCAGTATTTT. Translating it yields CASSPQGDTQYF.